This passage covers 5 T cell receptor beta chains from one sample sequenced in a study of cytomegalovirus exposure and HLA in healthy donors. The primer mix had 60 Vbeta and 13 Jbeta primers. Method: immunoSEQ multiplex PCR; TCRdb's copy keeps in-frame clones and lacks some. The repertoire holds 150,000 to 170,000 clones, with more than 75% as singletons. The specimen was PBMCs. The receptor set was obtained from a man younger than 45 in good health and CMV-seropositive.

This chain uses TRBV5-1 with TRBJ2-3; D is unclear. Germline V CDR1 and CDR2: SGHRS, YFSETQ. The CDR3 spans 11 residues. The V gene lost 6 bases and the J gene lost 2 bases, with 4 bases spanning the gap. CDR3 sequence reads: CASTDTDTQYF. The CDR3 DNA reads as TGCGCCAGCACAGACACAGATACGCAGTATTTT.

V is TRBV30 and J is TRBJ2-7; possible D gene TRBD2, 5 bases. CDR3 length equals 12 residues. The V end was cut by 2 bases, the J end by 6 bases, with 11 bases between. Per germline, CDR1 GTSNPN and CDR2 SVGIG (reference sequence). CDR3 protein: CAWSIVASEQYF. CDR3 DNA sequence: TGTGCCTGGAGTATAGTAGCGTCCGAGCAGTACTTC. The full variable domain, its missing parts supplied by reference TRBV30 and TRBJ2-7, is SQTIHQWPATLVQPVGSPLSLECTVEGTSNPNLYWYRQAAGRGLQLLFYSVGIGQISSEVPQNLSASRPQDRQFILSSKKLLLSDSGFYLCAWSIVASEQYFGPGTRLTVT.

The J gene is TRBJ2-7, the V gene TRBV6-4, with a weak D call TRBD1 (6 bases). The germline CDR1 and CDR2 sequences are MRHNA and SNTAGT. The CDR3 has 14 residues. Between the trimmed V and J ends, which lost 2 bases and 4 bases, there was a span of 12 bases. The CDR3 coding sequence is TGTGCCAGCAGTGACCAGGGGTCCATATACGAGCAGTACTTC. It encodes CASSDQGSIYEQYF.

The chain is built from TRBV19 and TRBJ2-7; 7 bases agree with TRBD1. Trimming at V came to 1 base and at J to 2 bases, leaving 2 bases not matched to a gene. Germline CDR1 reads LNHDA; CDR2 reads SQIVND (reference sequence). The CDR3 is 14 amino acids. CDR3 sequence: CASSIGDRTYEQYF. Written as DNA, the CDR3 is TGTGCCAGTAGTATAGGGGACAGAACCTACGAGCAGTACTTC. The variable domain in full, completed from reference TRBV19 and TRBJ2-7, reads DGGITQSPKYLFRKEGQNVTLSCEQNLNHDAMYWYRQDPGQGLRLIYYSQIVNDFQKGDIAEGYSVSREKKESFPLTVTSAQKNPTAFYLCASSIGDRTYEQYFGPGTRLTVT.

This clone came up a few times. The chain has TRBV6-1 and TRBJ1-1; maybe TRBD1 (6 bases). The CDR3 sequence is 12 residues long. CDR1 and CDR2 from the germline V gene are MNHNS and SASEGT. The V end was cut by 5 bases, the J end by 8 bases, with 12 bases between. CDR3 sequence: CASSPTGHEAFF. The CDR3 coding sequence is TGTGCCAGCAGTCCTACAGGGCACGAAGCTTTCTTT.